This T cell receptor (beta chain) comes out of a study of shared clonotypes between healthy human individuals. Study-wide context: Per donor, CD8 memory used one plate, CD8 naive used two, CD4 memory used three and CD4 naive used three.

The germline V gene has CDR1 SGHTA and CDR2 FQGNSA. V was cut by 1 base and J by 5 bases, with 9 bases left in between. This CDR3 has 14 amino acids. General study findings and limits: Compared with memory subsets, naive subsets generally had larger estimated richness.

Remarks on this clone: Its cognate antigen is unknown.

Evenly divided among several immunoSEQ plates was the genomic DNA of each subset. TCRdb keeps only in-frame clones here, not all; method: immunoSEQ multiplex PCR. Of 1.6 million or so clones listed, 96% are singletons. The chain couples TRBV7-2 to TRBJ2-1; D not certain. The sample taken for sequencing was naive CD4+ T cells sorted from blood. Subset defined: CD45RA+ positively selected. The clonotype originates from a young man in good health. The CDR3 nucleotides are TGTGCCAGCAGCTTAGAAGCCATGAACAATGAGCAGTTCTTC. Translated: CASSLEAMNNEQFF.